Listed here are 29 T cell receptor beta chains from one sample, sequenced in a study of blood T cell repertoires in COVID-19. Clones were sequenced by immunoSEQ multiplex PCR, and TCRdb holds only the in-frame ones, with some missing. The sample consists of 40,000 or so clones, 80% to 90% of them appearing once. The sample was peripheral blood. All receptors derive from a man aged 35-49 years with active COVID-19.

The chain employs TRBV19 and TRBJ1-2, with D possibly TRBD1 on 5 matching bases. Germline CDR1 and CDR2: LNHDA and SQIVND (reference sequence). Trimming cost V 3 bases and J 4 bases, with 18 bases left between them. The CDR3 totals 16 residues. DNA for the CDR3: TGTGCCAGTAGTATCTCGTTCTCGGCCAGGGTCTATGGCTACACCTTC. Its protein is CASSISFSARVYGYTF.

The gene calls are TRBV5-6 and TRBJ1-2; a weak D match, TRBD1 (6 bases). Germline CDR1 and CDR2: SGHDT and YYEEEE. The CDR3 runs to 15 residues. Deletions cut 3 bases from V and 4 bases from J, with 16 bases between. In DNA form, the CDR3 reads TGTGCCAGCAGCTCTACGGCAGGGGCCCTCTATGGCTACACCTTC. Its protein is CASSSTAGALYGYTF.

For the CDR3, the DNA is TGTGCCAGCGCCCTTACGGGAGGTAGCACAGATACGCAGTATTTT. It translates to CASALTGGSTDTQYF. The chain carries TRBV19 and TRBJ2-3; 7 bases agree with TRBD2. With 9 bases clipped from V and 0 bases from J, the junction kept 9 bases outside the gene matches. The CDR3 is made up of 15 amino acids. Germline CDR1 and CDR2: LNHDA and SQIVND (reference sequence).

This chain links TRBV4-2 with TRBJ2-5, with 10 bases lining up with TRBD2. V dropped 0 bases and J dropped 12; count of bases not matched to a gene: 4. Germline-derived CDR1 and CDR2 are LGHNA and YNFKEQ. This CDR3 has 13 amino acids. For the CDR3, the DNA is TGTGCCAGCAGCCAAGATGGACTAGCGGCCAAGTACTTC. Residues: CASSQDGLAAKYF.

This chain links TRBV18 with TRBJ1-2; a possible D gene is TRBD1 (5 bases). This CDR3 has 14 residues. Per the germline V gene, CDR1 is KGHSH and CDR2 is LQKENI. The germline V and J ends were trimmed by 2 bases and 4 bases, with 11 bases remaining between them. The CDR3 reads CASSPMGGSYGYTF. The DNA for the CDR3 is TGTGCCAGCTCACCAATGGGGGGTAGCTATGGCTACACCTTC.

The gene calls are TRBV6-5 and TRBJ1-6, with D hard to call. V gave up 7 bases and J gave up 10 bases, with 17 bases separating them. Germline lookup yields CDR1 MNHEY and CDR2 SVGAGI. This CDR3 contains 14 residues. The CDR3 spells CASTSSGGESPLHF. Here the CDR3 DNA reads TGTGCCAGCACCTCCTCGGGCGGGGAATCACCCCTCCACTTT.

This clone was counted a single time. The V gene is TRBV6-5, the J gene TRBJ2-7, with 8 bases matching TRBD1. CDR1 is MNHEY and CDR2 is SVGAGI in the germline V gene. This CDR3 is built from 12 residues. The V segment lost 5 bases and the J segment 7 bases; nucleotides outside the gene matches: 4. This chain's CDR3 is CASSRQGWEQYF. CDR3 nucleotide sequence: TGTGCCAGCAGTAGACAGGGGTGGGAGCAGTACTTC.

The chain is built from TRBV18 and TRBJ2-7; TRBD1 aligns across 9 bases. V was clipped by 8 bases and J by 3 bases; unmatched bases: 8. The CDR3 has 14 amino acids. Germline lookup yields CDR1 KGHSH and CDR2 LQKENI. The CDR3 DNA reads TGTGCCAGCACAGAGGGACAGGGTGGCTACGAGCAGTACTTC. Its translation is CASTEGQGGYEQYF.

This chain joins TRBV9 and TRBJ1-1; no definite D call. V dropped 0 bases and J dropped 1 base, with 13 bases sitting between them. The CDR3 spans 16 residues. The germline CDR1 and CDR2 sequences are SGDLS and YYNGEE. This CDR3 is CASSVVLSLQNTEAFF. The CDR3 nucleotides are TGTGCCAGCAGCGTAGTTTTAAGTTTACAGAACACTGAAGCTTTCTTT.

The chain has TRBV12-1 and TRBJ2-1; the table names TRBD2, a call not compared with the DNA. TRBV12-1 is listed as a pseudogene. There are 16 residues in the CDR3. CDR3 region: CASSFEVAGVHNEQFF. Here the CDR3 DNA reads TGTGCCAGCAGCTTTGAGGTAGCGGGAGTTCACAATGAGCAGTTCTTC.

The chain uses TRBV18 and TRBJ1-2; TRBD1 might be the D (5 bases). CDR3 size: 18 residues. Germline lookup yields CDR1 KGHSH and CDR2 LQKENI. The V and J ends lost 3 bases and 5 bases respectively, with 25 bases between them. DNA for the CDR3: TGTGCCAGCTCACCTTCGGGGGGGATCCTCCCGGGTCGGTATGGCTACACCTTC. Residues: CASSPSGGILPGRYGYTF.

The chain combines TRBV30 with TRBJ1-3, with D possibly TRBD1 on 5 matching bases. The CDR3 runs to 15 residues. Germline CDR1 and CDR2: GTSNPN and SVGIG (reference sequence). V was trimmed by 0 bases and J by 1 base, leaving 10 bases between them. The DNA for the CDR3 is TGTGCCTGGAGTGTACATGGGGGGTCTGGAAACACCATATATTTT. Its protein product is CAWSVHGGSGNTIYF.

This chain links TRBV9 with TRBJ2-2; 7 positions match TRBD1. Germline values: CDR1 SGDLS, CDR2 YYNGEE. The CDR3 loop spans 15 amino acids. Trimming took 0 bases from V and 2 from J; bases not matched to a gene: 1. The CDR3 loop reads CASSVGQGNTGELFF. CDR3 DNA: TGTGCCAGCAGCGTAGGACAGGGTAACACCGGGGAGCTGTTTTTT.

V is TRBV3-1 (or the pseudogene TRBV3-2) and J is TRBJ2-5; the match to TRBD2 covers 7 bases. The germline V gene has CDR1 LGHDT and CDR2 YNNKEL (reference sequence). J was trimmed by 4 bases and V by 4 bases; bases with no gene match: 9. The CDR3 is made up of 15 amino acids. CDR3 nucleotide sequence: TGTGCCAGCAGCCGGGGGGAGGGCCCTCTAGAGACCCAGTACTTC. Its protein product is CASSRGEGPLETQYF.

The V and J genes are TRBV30 and TRBJ2-1; TRBD2 aligns across 10 bases. The CDR3 has 14 residues. V lost 0 bases and J lost 12; bases outside the gene matches: 8. The germline V gene has CDR1 GTSNPN and CDR2 SVGIG (reference sequence). The CDR3 coding sequence is TGTGCCTGGAGTGTACTTACTAGCGGGGCCGGGCAGTTCTTC. It specifies CAWSVLTSGAGQFF. Based on the CDR3 plus reference TRBV30 and TRBJ2-1, the full variable domain is SQTIHQWPATLVQPVGSPLSLECTVEGTSNPNLYWYRQAAGRGLQLLFYSVGIGQISSEVPQNLSASRPQDRQFILSSKKLLLSDSGFYLCAWSVLTSGAGQFFGPGTRLTVL.

The J gene is TRBJ1-1, the V gene TRBV6-5; D gene ambiguous. Germline CDR1 is MNHEY and CDR2 is SVGAGI. This CDR3 spans 14 amino acids. With 0 bases removed from V and 12 bases from J, the gap between germline ends came to 17 bases. CDR3 nucleotide sequence: TGTGCCAGCAGTTACTCCGGCAGACCCCGGGTATCTTTCTTT. Its translation: CASSYSGRPRVSFF.

V usage is TRBV13 and J usage is TRBJ1-4; TRBD1 agrees at 9 bases. Trimming at V came to 3 bases and at J to 5 bases, leaving 10 bases not matched to a gene. Germline values: CDR1 PRHDT, CDR2 FYEKMQ (reference sequence). The length of the CDR3 is 17 residues. The CDR3 DNA follows: TGTGCCAGCAGCTTCGGGACAGGGCGCCCGAGAAATGAAAAACTGTTTTTT. It yields the protein CASSFGTGRPRNEKLFF.

This clone was counted a single time. The V gene is TRBV6-5, the J gene TRBJ1-1; D is uncertain. The V end lost 0 bases, the J end lost 1 base, and 9 bases lay between the germline ends. Germline CDR1 MNHEY, CDR2 SVGAGI. This CDR3 spans 15 amino acids. CDR3 sequence (DNA): TGTGCCAGCAGTTACTCGAATACAGCGAACACTGAAGCTTTCTTT. Translation: CASSYSNTANTEAFF.

On this clone: A much larger clone lies a single base off, so this may be a read error. The CDR3 bases are TGTACCAGCAGTACCACTAGCGGGAGCGCCTACAATGAGCAGTTCTTC. Protein sequence: CTSSTTSGSAYNEQFF. V gene TRBV28 combines with J gene TRBJ2-1, with 11 nucleotides matching TRBD2. The CDR3 contains 16 residues. Germline loops: CDR1 MDHEN, CDR2 SYDVKM.

V is TRBV14 and J is TRBJ2-7; the D gene is possibly TRBD1 (6 bases). CDR1 and CDR2 (germline): SGHDN, FVKESK. The CDR3 consists of 15 residues. The V end lost 0 bases, the J end lost 2 bases, and 11 bases lay between the germline ends. The CDR3 DNA reads TGTGCCAGCAGCCAAGAAGGCTGGGGGCCCTACGAGCAGTACTTC. This sequence encodes CASSQEGWGPYEQYF.

The table lists this clone with a count of one. This chain connects TRBV28 to TRBJ1-6; possibly TRBD1 for D (6 bases). This CDR3 spans 14 amino acids. Germline values: CDR1 MDHEN, CDR2 SYDVKM. Deletions cut 7 bases from V and 7 bases from J, with 14 bases between. CDR3 nucleotides: TGTGCCAGCAACGTACAGGGTGGAAATTCACCCCTCCACTTT. Protein: CASNVQGGNSPLHF.

The chain has TRBV5-1 and TRBJ2-1; D may be TRBD1 (5 bases). Germline CDR1 SGHRS, CDR2 YFSETQ. The CDR3 extends over 13 amino acids. V was shortened by 3 bases and J by 5 bases, with 9 bases between the two germline ends. Here the CDR3 reads CASSSRVDNEQFF. CDR3 in DNA: TGCGCCAGCAGCTCCAGGGTGGACAATGAGCAGTTCTTC.

The V call is TRBV6-1, the J call TRBJ2-1, with TRBD2 matching over 7 bases. J lost 5 bases, V lost 2 bases, and 9 bases had no gene match. Per germline, CDR1 MNHNS and CDR2 SASEGT. This CDR3 contains 16 residues. CDR3 residues: CASSELIGLADNEQFF. The CDR3 coding sequence is TGTGCCAGCAGTGAACTGATAGGGCTAGCGGACAATGAGCAGTTCTTC.

The chain recombines TRBV10-1 with TRBJ2-2; 7 bases match TRBD1. V shed 6 bases, J shed 6 bases, and the junction held 7 bases outside the gene matches. Germline CDR1 is WNHNN and CDR2 is SYGVQD (reference sequence). The CDR3 has 14 residues. This CDR3 reads CASSLRRGPGELFF. The DNA of the CDR3 is TGCGCCAGCAGCTTAAGAAGGGGGCCCGGGGAGCTGTTTTTT.

The V and J genes are TRBV5-1 and TRBJ2-1; 11 positions match TRBD2. This CDR3 has 15 residues. The V and J ends lost 1 base and 8 bases, in that order; junction bases with no gene match: 5. Germline-derived CDR1 and CDR2 are SGHRS and YFSETQ. The DNA for the CDR3 is TGCGCCAGCAGCTTGCGACTAGCGGGATCCCATGAGCAGTTCTTC. This sequence encodes CASSLRLAGSHEQFF.

A note on this clone: This sample also contains other DNA sequences that code for the same CDR3. V usage is TRBV7-9 and J usage is TRBJ2-6, with D tentatively TRBD2 (5 bases). V shed 2 bases and J shed 1 base, with 6 bases lying between them. The CDR3 has 15 residues. Germline V gene lookup returns CDR1 SEHNR and CDR2 FQNEAQ (reference sequence). CDR3 DNA: TGTGCCAGCAGCTTACCGGGATCTGGGGCCAACGTCCTGACTTTC. Its protein is CASSLPGSGANVLTF.

CDR3 nucleotide sequence: TGTGCCAGCAGCTTAGCTAGCGGAGGAACCTACGAGCAGTACTTC. This gives the protein CASSLASGGTYEQYF. The V gene is TRBV7-3, the J gene TRBJ2-7; 7 nucleotides agree with TRBD2. V lost 2 bases to trimming and J lost 2 bases; unmatched junction nucleotides: 6. CDR3 size: 15 residues. The V gene's germline CDR1 is SGHTA and CDR2 FQGTGA.

V gene TRBV28 combines with J gene TRBJ1-2; 10 bases are a match to TRBD1. The CDR3 is made up of 14 amino acids. The V and J ends lost 7 bases and 4 bases, in that order; junction bases with no gene match: 6. Germline CDR1 and CDR2: MDHEN and SYDVKM. CDR3 DNA sequence: TGTGCCAGCAACCCGACAGGGGGCAGCTATGGCTACACCTTC. The encoded protein is CASNPTGGSYGYTF.

V is TRBV7-2 and J is TRBJ1-5; no clear D. Trimming removed 1 base from V and 1 base from J, with 8 bases in between. Germline V gene sequence: CDR1 SGHTA, CDR2 FQGNSA. The CDR3 is 15 amino acids. In nucleotides, the CDR3 is TGTGCCAGCAGCTTAGATATGTCGAGCAATCAGCCCCAGCATTTT. Translation: CASSLDMSSNQPQHF.